This T cell receptor (beta chain) was recorded in a study of prognosis after radiotherapy for stage I lung cancer. Overall study context: About 5 patients had oligometastatic NSCLC after their primary tumor was surgically resected, and fourteen patients had newly diagnosed primary stage I lung tumors.

Template was genomic DNA; TCR beta CDR3 amplified in two multiplex PCR rounds. Primers were specific to each TRBV and TRBJ gene in first-round PCR. There were universal primers used in the second PCR round. TCRdb processed the multiplex PCR reads anew with MiXCR; each CDR3 protein has one entry. This table holds about 20,000 distinct CDR3 sequences, roughly 40% found once. Overall study findings and caveats: Lower Shannon entropy values were found after stereotactic body radiation therapy in patients who developed distant metastases. Patients who had metastases reportedly showed TRBV and TRBJ gene usage that varied from that of patients who did not.

This clonotype was recorded many times. Its cognate antigen is unknown. The V end was cut by 1 base, the J end by 10 bases, with 5 bases between. The CDR3 is made up of 11 amino acids. Germline V gene lookup returns CDR1 SEHNR and CDR2 FQNEAQ (reference sequence). The V call is TRBV7-9, the J call TRBJ2-1; TRBD2 might be the D (5 bases). The clonotype originates from a donor aged 50 or older with non-small cell lung cancer. The sequenced sample was PBMCs, obtained before or after stereotactic body radiation therapy (not recorded which). The CDR3 spells CASSLGREQFF. CDR3 sequence (DNA): TGTGCCAGCAGCTTAGGGAGGGAGCAGTTCTTC.